A single sample gave rise to the 4 T cell receptor beta chains below, sequenced in a study of blood T cell repertoires in COVID-19. The table came from immunoSEQ multiplex PCR; TCRdb's copy has only in-frame clones and leaves some out. Of 200,000 to 250,000 clones listed, around 90% are singletons. The sample consisted of PBMCs or T cells enriched from blood (not recorded which). The receptors originated from a man aged 30-40 years who had recovered from COVID-19.

The chain couples TRBV7-2 to TRBJ1-3; 10 nucleotides agree with TRBD1. The CDR3 runs to 15 residues. Per the germline V gene, CDR1 is SGHTA and CDR2 is FQGNSA. Trimming at V came to 5 bases and at J to 7 bases, leaving 8 bases not matched to a gene. CDR3 loop: CASSPSSGQGNTIYF. The CDR3 DNA follows: TGTGCCAGCAGCCCCAGCTCGGGACAGGGGAACACCATATATTTT.

V and J are TRBV28 and TRBJ2-7; 10 bases align to TRBD2. The CDR3 sequence is 14 residues long. Germline lookup yields CDR1 MDHEN and CDR2 SYDVKM. J was trimmed by 7 bases and V by 4 bases; bases with no gene match: 7. The CDR3 region has the DNA TGTGCCAGCAGTTATCCGGGACTAGCGTTTGAGCAGTACTTC. This codes for CASSYPGLAFEQYF.

The rearrangement links TRBV4-2 to TRBJ2-2, with D perhaps TRBD2 (5 bases). Germline values: CDR1 LGHNA, CDR2 YNFKEQ. The CDR3 length is 18 residues. Trimming left V 1 base short and J 0 bases short, with 15 bases between. CDR3 in DNA: TGTGCCAGCAGCCAAGGTTCCAGCGGCTCCACGAACACCGGGGAGCTGTTTTTT. As protein: CASSQGSSGSTNTGELFF.

The chain uses TRBV5-4 and TRBJ2-1; weak D call: TRBD2 (7 bases). The CDR3 is made up of 17 amino acids. Germline CDR1 and CDR2: SGHNT and YYREEE (reference sequence). Trimming stripped 3 bases from V and 0 bases from J, with 16 bases between. Written as DNA, the CDR3 is TGTGCCAGCAGCTCTTGGGGGGGCTTTAGCTCCTACAATGAGCAGTTCTTC. Amino acid sequence: CASSSWGGFSSYNEQFF.